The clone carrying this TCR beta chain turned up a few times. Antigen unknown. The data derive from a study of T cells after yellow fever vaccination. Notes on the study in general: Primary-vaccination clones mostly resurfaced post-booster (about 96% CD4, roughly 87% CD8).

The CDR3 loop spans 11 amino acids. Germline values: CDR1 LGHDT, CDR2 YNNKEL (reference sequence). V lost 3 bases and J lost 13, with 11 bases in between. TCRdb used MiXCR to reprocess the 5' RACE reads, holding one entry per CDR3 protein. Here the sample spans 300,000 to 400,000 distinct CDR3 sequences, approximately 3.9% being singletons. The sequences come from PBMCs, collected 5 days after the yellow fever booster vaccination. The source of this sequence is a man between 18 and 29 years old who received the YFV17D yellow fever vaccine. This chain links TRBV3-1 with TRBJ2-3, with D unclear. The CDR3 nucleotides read TGTGCCAGCAGCCATGCGGACGCGAAGTATTTT. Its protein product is CASSHADAKYF.